The clone carrying this T cell receptor (beta chain) showed up just a few times. What it binds is not known. Amplification of TCR beta used genomic DNA extracted from peripheral blood. A mixed TRB-A/B primer pool amplified rearranged TRB by multiplex touch-down PCR. Each CDR3 protein gets one entry after TCRdb re-called the multiplex PCR reads with MiXCR. The sample lists around 1,600 distinct CDR3 sequences; around 50% were seen once. The data were obtained in a study of T cell repertoires in aging, cancer and after chemotherapy. The wider study: Patients with glioblastoma brain tumors were sampled before and after temozolomide-based therapy.

General study points: Across the chemotherapy interval, each cancer cohort showed higher median generation probability, suggesting thymic rebound. Untreated cancer patients had significantly lower blood TCR diversity than age-matched healthy donors. In healthy donors, age-related TCR diversity loss mainly reflected lost richness.

With 10 bases removed from V and 1 base from J, the gap between germline ends came to 16 bases. The CDR3 covers 15 residues. Germline V gene lookup returns CDR1 SGHTA and CDR2 FQGNSA. The receptor's source is a human donor with a solid tumor. Sequences were obtained from blood. The chain employs TRBV7-2 and TRBJ2-2, with D possibly TRBD2 on 5 matching bases. CDR3 nucleotides: TGTGCCACCGGGAAGACGGCACAGAACACCGGGGAGCTGTTTTTT. As protein: CATGKTAQNTGELFF.